In this sample, the clone carrying this T cell receptor beta chain turned up once. Its antigen is still unknown. The assay was immunoSEQ multiplex PCR, and TCRdb's table has in-frame clones only and misses some. The table has millions of clones, 80% to 95% seen once. Within Nashville, Tennessee resided all donors, each a Caucasian adult. This sample stems from a study of shared clonotypes between healthy human individuals. Study-level results: Blood was the only sampled material, and tissue repertoires likely differ. Between a few donors, naive CD4 clonotypes were shared at a level of approximately 5%.

CDR3 size: 14 residues. Germline V CDR1 and CDR2: ENHRY, SYGVKD. Trimming at V came to 8 bases and at J to 1 base, leaving 8 bases not matched to a gene. This clonotype was sampled from a man aged 18 to 30 in good health. Some clones in this sample may be carry-over from other donors' samples. The gene calls are TRBV10-3 and TRBJ2-7; TRBD1 aligns across 7 bases. The sample consisted of naive CD4+ T cells from PBMCs. Subset denoted: CD45RA+ positively selected. The CDR3 DNA follows: TGTGCCATCCCGTTCGGACAGGCGTCCTACGAGCAGTACTTC. The encoded protein is CAIPFGQASYEQYF.